One sample yielded the 20 T cell receptor beta chains listed below, sequenced in a study of shared clonotypes between healthy human individuals. Naivety among CD8 cells was defined by CD45RO negativity and positive CCR7 selection, thereby excluding terminally differentiated effector memory CD45RA+ cells. The repertoire was sequenced with immunoSEQ multiplex PCR; TCRdb's copy has only in-frame clones and lacks some. The data contain approximately 840,000 clones, 96% of them singletons. The specimen was naive CD8+ T cells sorted from blood. The receptors shown here come from a man between 25 and 39 years old in good health.

The genes are TRBV11-2 and TRBJ1-4; D remains ambiguous. Germline CDR1 reads SGHAT; CDR2 reads FQNNGV. The CDR3 contains 14 residues. Trimming left V 4 bases short and J 5 bases short, with 11 bases between. DNA of the CDR3: TGTGCCAGCAGCTATGGAACACCAAATGAAAAACTGTTTTTT. Amino acid sequence: CASSYGTPNEKLFF.

The V call is TRBV28, the J call TRBJ2-7, with a tentative D call TRBD2 (6 bases). V lost 1 base to trimming and J lost 7 bases, with 20 bases between them. Per germline, CDR1 MDHEN and CDR2 SYDVKM. The CDR3 has 16 residues. CDR3 DNA sequence: TGTGCCAGCAGTTTATTAGGGTTTGGGTCTAGCGTTGAGCAGTACTTC. Its translation: CASSLLGFGSSVEQYF.

A single count supports this clone. CDR3 loop: CASSRRETHEQYF. The CDR3 nucleotides read TGTGCCAGCAGCCGCCGGGAGACCCACGAGCAGTACTTC. The V gene is TRBV7-2, the J gene TRBJ2-7; TRBD2 is a possible D gene (6 bases). Germline V gene data show CDR1 as SGHTA and CDR2 as FQGNSA. V lost 5 bases, J lost 5 bases, and 13 bases lay in between. The CDR3 sequence is 13 residues long.

This chain connects TRBV5-4 to TRBJ1-2; weak D call: TRBD1 (6 bases). There are 15 residues in the CDR3. Trimming took 0 bases from V and 2 from J, leaving 11 bases between them. CDR1 is SGHNT, CDR2 YYREEE, per germline (reference sequence). In DNA form, the CDR3 reads TGTGCCAGCAGCTTGGAGGGACAAATAAACTATGGCTACACCTTC. Translated, it gives CASSLEGQINYGYTF.

This clone is a singleton in its sample. V usage is TRBV5-1 and J usage is TRBJ2-2, with TRBD2 identical over 13 bases. Per the germline V gene, CDR1 is SGHRS and CDR2 is YFSETQ. The CDR3 loop spans 19 amino acids. The J segment lost 6 bases and the V segment lost 4 bases, leaving 15 bases of the junction unmatched. In DNA, the CDR3 is TGCGCCAGCAGCGACCGTCCTACCGGGACTAGCGGGATTCCCGGGGAGCTGTTTTTT. It encodes CASSDRPTGTSGIPGELFF. Variable domain in full (rest from reference TRBV5-1 and TRBJ2-2): KAGVTQTPRYLIKTRGQQVTLSCSPISGHRSVSWYQQTPGQGLQFLFEYFSETQRNKGNFPGRFSGRQFSNSRSEMNVSTLELGDSALYLCASSDRPTGTSGIPGELFFGEGSRLTVL.

This chain joins TRBV4-1 and TRBJ2-1; 9 positions match TRBD2. CDR3 length: 13 residues. The J segment lost 9 bases and the V segment lost 1 base, leaving 1 base of the junction unmatched. From germline, CDR1 is MGHRA and CDR2 YSYEKL. The CDR3 sequence is CASSQVLAGEQFF. DNA of the CDR3: TGCGCCAGCAGCCAAGTACTAGCGGGTGAGCAGTTCTTC.

The V gene is TRBV27, the J gene TRBJ2-7, with D possibly matching TRBD1 (5 bases). The germline CDR1 and CDR2 sequences are MNHEY and SMNVEV (reference sequence). Trimming removed 6 bases at V and 2 bases at J, with 20 bases between. The CDR3 has 16 residues. The DNA of the CDR3 is TGTGCCAGCAGCCGTACATCAGGGCTTACCCCCTACGAGCAGTACTTC. Its protein product is CASSRTSGLTPYEQYF.

The chain is built from TRBV2 and TRBJ2-7, with 7 nucleotides matching TRBD2. The CDR3 runs 13 residues. Germline V gives CDR1 SNHLY, CDR2 FYNNEI. J was trimmed by 9 bases and V by 0 bases; bases with no gene match: 5. The CDR3 nucleotides read TGTGCCAGCAGTGAAGCGGGGGGGTCAGTGCAGTACTTC. Its translation is CASSEAGGSVQYF.

This chain uses TRBV7-2 with TRBJ2-7; 10 bases align to TRBD1. This CDR3 has 13 residues. In germline, CDR1 is SGHTA, CDR2 FQGNSA. J was trimmed by 9 bases and V by 10 bases; bases with no gene match: 12. The CDR3 DNA reads as TGTGCCATCTCGCCGGGACAGGGGAAGGGGCAGTACTTC. It specifies CAISPGQGKGQYF.

This clone has just one count. The V call is TRBV7-9, the J call TRBJ1-2; no definite D call. Trimming pared 1 base from V and 2 bases from J, leaving 8 bases between. The CDR3 has 14 residues. CDR1 and CDR2 from the germline V gene are SEHNR and FQNEAQ (reference sequence). CDR3 region: CASSLVFQNYGYTF. The CDR3, as DNA: TGTGCCAGCAGCTTAGTGTTTCAGAACTATGGCTACACCTTC.

This sequence joins TRBV28 and TRBJ2-5; 13 bases map to TRBD2. The trim removed 5 bases at V and 1 base at J, leaving 1 base unmatched. Germline V gene data show CDR1 as MDHEN and CDR2 as SYDVKM. There are 15 residues in the CDR3. This CDR3 reads CASSRLAGGQETQYF. The CDR3 nucleotides read TGTGCCAGCAGTCGACTAGCGGGAGGCCAAGAGACCCAGTACTTC.

V gene TRBV5-1 combines with J gene TRBJ2-1, with 10 nucleotides matching TRBD2. This CDR3 is built from 15 residues. Trimming took 1 base from V and 7 from J; bases not matched to a gene: 5. The germline CDR1 and CDR2 sequences are SGHRS and YFSETQ. The CDR3, as DNA: TGCGCCAGCAGCTTGTCGCCTAGCGGGAGTAATGAGCAGTTCTTC. This sequence encodes CASSLSPSGSNEQFF.

This chain connects TRBV28 to TRBJ2-7, with D possibly being TRBD2 (5 bases). This CDR3 is built from 13 residues. V gave up 10 bases and J gave up 0 bases, with 13 bases separating them. Germline V gene lookup returns CDR1 MDHEN and CDR2 SYDVKM. CDR3 amino acids: CATHEGSSYEQYF. The CDR3 nucleotides are TGTGCCACTCACGAAGGGAGCTCCTACGAGCAGTACTTC.

This chain joins TRBV25-1 and TRBJ2-7; the match to TRBD2 covers 9 bases. Germline values: CDR1 MGHDK, CDR2 SYGVNS. V dropped 8 bases and J dropped 1; count of bases not matched to a gene: 3. This CDR3 is 13 amino acids long. The CDR3 region has the DNA TGTGCCAGCCTTACTAGCGGGTCCTACGAGCAGTACTTC. Translating gives CASLTSGSYEQYF.

The V call is TRBV18, the J call TRBJ2-2; a possible D gene is TRBD1 (6 bases). V lost 6 bases to trimming and J lost 5 bases, with 16 bases between them. The germline V gene encodes CDR1 KGHSH and CDR2 LQKENI. CDR3 length: 15 residues. The CDR3: CASSPADSRTGELFF. The CDR3 nucleotides are TGTGCCAGCTCTCCCGCGGACAGCAGGACCGGGGAGCTGTTTTTT.

This rearrangement joins TRBV7-2 to TRBJ1-1; tentatively, D is TRBD1 (5 bases). The V end lost 3 bases, the J end lost 4 bases, and 9 bases lay between the germline ends. This CDR3 is 13 amino acids long. CDR1 is SGHTA and CDR2 is FQGNSA in the germline V gene. In DNA, the CDR3 is TGTGCCAGCAGCTTGTGGGGGGGCACTGAAGCTTTCTTT. Translation gives CASSLWGGTEAFF.

The chain couples TRBV5-1 to TRBJ1-1; no clear D. Trimming pared 4 bases from V and 0 bases from J, leaving 7 bases between. This CDR3 is 13 amino acids long. CDR1 and CDR2 from the germline V gene are SGHRS and YFSETQ. The CDR3 DNA follows: TGCGCCAGCAGCCACAAGTTGAACACTGAAGCTTTCTTT. This encodes CASSHKLNTEAFF.

The rearrangement uses TRBV2 and TRBJ2-1; D may be TRBD2 (6 bases). Germline V gene sequence: CDR1 SNHLY, CDR2 FYNNEI. The CDR3 sequence is 15 residues long. The germline V and J ends were trimmed by 7 bases and 2 bases, with 15 bases remaining between them. In nucleotides, the CDR3 is TGTGCCAGCACCGCGGGACTCCTAACCTACAATGAGCAGTTCTTC. This gives the protein CASTAGLLTYNEQFF.

V gene TRBV27 combines with J gene TRBJ1-1; TRBD1 might be the D (5 bases). This CDR3 is built from 16 residues. CDR1 and CDR2 from the germline V gene are MNHEY and SMNVEV (reference sequence). Between the trimmed V and J ends, which lost 0 bases and 0 bases, there was a span of 11 bases. The CDR3 here is CASSLSRGQMNTEAFF. DNA for the CDR3: TGTGCCAGCAGTTTATCTAGGGGTCAGATGAACACTGAAGCTTTCTTT.

This chain joins TRBV2 and TRBJ2-7; 9 positions agree with TRBD1. The CDR3 covers 12 residues. V lost 8 bases to trimming and J lost 5 bases; unmatched junction nucleotides: 4. Germline assignment: CDR1 SNHLY and CDR2 FYNNEI. The CDR3 here is CASEDRGNEQYF. The CDR3 nucleotides are TGTGCCAGCGAGGACAGGGGAAACGAGCAGTACTTC.